This TCR beta chain was recorded in a study of cytomegalovirus exposure and HLA in healthy donors. Study overall: The 120 validation repertoires, a later analysis reported, used the same platform as the roughly 650 repertoires from the first cohort. Overall study findings and caveats: Under in vitro conditions, a few CMV-associated chains were confirmed as specific for CMV antigens. Reported performance of the classifier showed diagnosis of cytomegalovirus status with high specificity and sensitivity.

The V end lost 0 bases, the J end lost 11 bases, and 14 bases lay between the germline ends. The germline CDR1 and CDR2 sequences are MGHRA and YSYEKL. The CDR3 spans 14 residues. This table comes from immunoSEQ multiplex PCR, and its TCRdb copy is limited to in-frame clones, with some not included. The sample holds under 200,000 clones, approximately 88% seen once. In regard to this clone: Its target is unknown.

The TCR originated in a man between 18 and 35 years old in good health and CMV-seropositive. Sequenced material: PBMCs. This chain joins TRBV4-1 and TRBJ1-5; no definite D call. CDR3 DNA: TGCGCCAGCAGCCAAGATATGGAGGGAGTGGCCCAGCATTTT. It yields the protein CASSQDMEGVAQHF.